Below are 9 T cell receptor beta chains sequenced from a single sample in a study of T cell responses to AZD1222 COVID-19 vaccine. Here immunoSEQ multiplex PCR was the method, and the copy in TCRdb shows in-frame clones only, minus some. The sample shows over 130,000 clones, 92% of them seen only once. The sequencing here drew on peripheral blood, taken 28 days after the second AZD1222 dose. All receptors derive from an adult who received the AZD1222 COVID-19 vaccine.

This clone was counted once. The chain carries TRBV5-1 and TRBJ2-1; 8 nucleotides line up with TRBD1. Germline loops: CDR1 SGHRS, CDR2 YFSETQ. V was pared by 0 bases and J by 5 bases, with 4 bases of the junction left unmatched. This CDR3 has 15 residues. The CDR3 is CASSLGGTGNNEQFF. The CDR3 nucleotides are TGCGCCAGCAGCTTGGGCGGGACAGGAAACAATGAGCAGTTCTTC.

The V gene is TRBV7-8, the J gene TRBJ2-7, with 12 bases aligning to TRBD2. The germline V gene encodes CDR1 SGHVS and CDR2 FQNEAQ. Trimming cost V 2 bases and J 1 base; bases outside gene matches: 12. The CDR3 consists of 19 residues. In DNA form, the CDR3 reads TGTGCCAGCAGCTTAATGCTAGCGGGAGGGACAATAAATTCCTACGAGCAGTACTTC. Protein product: CASSLMLAGGTINSYEQYF.

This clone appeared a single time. The CDR3, as DNA: TGTGCCAGCAGCGTACACAGGGGATCCTACGAGCAGTACTTC. Translation: CASSVHRGSYEQYF. The chain uses TRBV11-3 and TRBJ2-7; 7 bases align to TRBD1. V lost 5 bases to trimming and J lost 1 base; unmatched junction nucleotides: 5. Looked up from germline, CDR1 is SGHNT and CDR2 is YENEEA. CDR3 length: 14 residues.

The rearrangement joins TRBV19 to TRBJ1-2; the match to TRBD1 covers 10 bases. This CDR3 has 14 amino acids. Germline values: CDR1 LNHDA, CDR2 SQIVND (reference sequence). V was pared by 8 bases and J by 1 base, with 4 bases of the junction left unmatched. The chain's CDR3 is CASLGQGDNYGYTF. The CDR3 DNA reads TGTGCCAGTCTAGGACAGGGGGATAACTATGGCTACACCTTC. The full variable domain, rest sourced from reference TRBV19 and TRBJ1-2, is DGGITQSPKYLFRKEGQNVTLSCEQNLNHDAMYWYRQDPGQGLRLIYYSQIVNDFQKGDIAEGYSVSREKKESFPLTVTSAQKNPTAFYLCASLGQGDNYGYTFGSGTRLTVV.

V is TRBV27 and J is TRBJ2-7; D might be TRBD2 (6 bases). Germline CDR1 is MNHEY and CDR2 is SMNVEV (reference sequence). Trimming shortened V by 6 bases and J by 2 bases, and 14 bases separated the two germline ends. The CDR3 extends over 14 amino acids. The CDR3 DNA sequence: TGTGCCAGCAGCCGGGGGATAGGGACCTACGAGCAGTACTTC. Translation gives CASSRGIGTYEQYF.

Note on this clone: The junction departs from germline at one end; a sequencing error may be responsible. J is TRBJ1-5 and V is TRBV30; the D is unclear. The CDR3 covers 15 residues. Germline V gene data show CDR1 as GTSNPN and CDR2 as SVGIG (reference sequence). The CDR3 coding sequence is TGTACCTGGAGTGTAGAGGCAGGCTTTAATCAGCCCCAGCATTTT. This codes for CTWSVEAGFNQPQHF.

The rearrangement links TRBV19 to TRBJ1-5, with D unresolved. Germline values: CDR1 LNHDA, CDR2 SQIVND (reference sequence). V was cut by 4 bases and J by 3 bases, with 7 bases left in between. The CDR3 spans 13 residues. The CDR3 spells CASSTYINQPQHF. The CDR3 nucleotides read TGTGCCAGTAGTACCTACATCAATCAGCCCCAGCATTTT. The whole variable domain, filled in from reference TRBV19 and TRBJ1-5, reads DGGITQSPKYLFRKEGQNVTLSCEQNLNHDAMYWYRQDPGQGLRLIYYSQIVNDFQKGDIAEGYSVSREKKESFPLTVTSAQKNPTAFYLCASSTYINQPQHFGDGTRLSIL.

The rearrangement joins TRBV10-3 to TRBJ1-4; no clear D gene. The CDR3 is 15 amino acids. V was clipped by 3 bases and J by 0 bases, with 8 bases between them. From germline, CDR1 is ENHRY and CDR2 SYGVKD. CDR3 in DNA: TGTGCCATCAGTGACCGAACAACAACTAATGAAAAACTGTTTTTT. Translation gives CAISDRTTTNEKLFF.

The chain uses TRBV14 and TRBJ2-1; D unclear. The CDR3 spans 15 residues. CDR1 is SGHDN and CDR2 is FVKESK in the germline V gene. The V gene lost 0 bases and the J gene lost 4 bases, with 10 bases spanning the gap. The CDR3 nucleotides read TGTGCCAGCAGCCAAGATCTACCTCCATACAATGAGCAGTTCTTC. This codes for CASSQDLPPYNEQFF.